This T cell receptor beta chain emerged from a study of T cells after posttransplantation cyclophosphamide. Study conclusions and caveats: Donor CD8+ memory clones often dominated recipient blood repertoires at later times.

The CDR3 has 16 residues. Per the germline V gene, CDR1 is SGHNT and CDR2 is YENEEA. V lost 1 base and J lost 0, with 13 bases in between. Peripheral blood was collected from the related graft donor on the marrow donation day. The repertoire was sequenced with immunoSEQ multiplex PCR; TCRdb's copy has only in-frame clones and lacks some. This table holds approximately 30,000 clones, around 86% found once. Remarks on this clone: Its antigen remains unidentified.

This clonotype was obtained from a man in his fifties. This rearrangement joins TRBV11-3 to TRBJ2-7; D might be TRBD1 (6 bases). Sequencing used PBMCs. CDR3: CASSLVETGSSYEQYF. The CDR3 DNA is TGTGCCAGCAGCTTAGTTGAGACAGGATCCTCCTACGAGCAGTACTTC.